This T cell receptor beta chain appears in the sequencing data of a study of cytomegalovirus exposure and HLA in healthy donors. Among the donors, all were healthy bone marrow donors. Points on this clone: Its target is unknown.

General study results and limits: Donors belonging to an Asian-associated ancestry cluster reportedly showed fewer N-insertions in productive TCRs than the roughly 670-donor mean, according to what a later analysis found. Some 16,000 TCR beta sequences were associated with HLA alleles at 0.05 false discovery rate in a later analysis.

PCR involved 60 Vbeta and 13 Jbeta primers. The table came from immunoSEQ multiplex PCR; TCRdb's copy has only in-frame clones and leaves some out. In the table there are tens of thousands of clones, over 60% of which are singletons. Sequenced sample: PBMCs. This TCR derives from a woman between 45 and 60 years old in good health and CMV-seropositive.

The CDR3 nucleotides read TGTGCCAGCAGTCCCGGGACAGGGAACTACGAGCAGTACTTC. Its translation: CASSPGTGNYEQYF. The rearrangement joins TRBV6-5 to TRBJ2-7, with 9 bases that match TRBD1. The CDR3 is 14 residues long. J lost 3 bases, V lost 5 bases, and 5 bases had no gene match. Germline values: CDR1 MNHEY, CDR2 SVGAGI.